The 2 T cell receptor beta chains given below trace back to one sample, sequenced in a study of T cells in Graves' hyperthyroidism and ophthalmopathy. What was amplified from RNA transcripts were TCR beta CDR3 regions. The HTBI set primed first-round TCR CDR3 RT-PCR. One entry per CDR3 protein results from TCRdb running MiXCR on the multiplex PCR reads. The data show about 640,000 distinct CDR3 sequences, with 20% to 25% seen just once and more than 30% held by the top ten. Sequenced input: blood. The receptors stem from a man aged 25 to 40 with Graves' ophthalmopathy.

This rearrangement joins TRBV10-1 to TRBJ2-2; possible D gene TRBD1, 5 bases. V was trimmed by 4 bases and J by 5 bases, leaving 8 bases between them. The CDR3 runs to 13 residues. The germline gives CDR1 WNHNN, CDR2 SYGVQD (reference sequence). The CDR3 coding sequence is TGCGCCAGCAGTGGACAGTTGACCGGGGAGCTGTTTTTT. Its protein product is CASSGQLTGELFF.

This clonotype showed up many times. The chain links TRBV30 to TRBJ2-2; D gene unclear. This CDR3 has 13 residues. Germline V gene sequence: CDR1 GTSNPN, CDR2 SVGIG (reference sequence). V shed 0 bases and J shed 3 bases, with 5 bases lying between them. In DNA form, the CDR3 reads TGTGCCTGGAGTGTAACTGACACCGGGGAGCTGTTTTTT. Amino acid sequence: CAWSVTDTGELFF.